This TCR beta chain is from a study of T cells in Graves' hyperthyroidism and ophthalmopathy. Study information: The initial diagnosis was the point when peripheral blood was collected, ahead of any treatment. Study conclusions and caveats: For ophthalmopathy, model prediction preceded onset by a median around 7 months. Blood also contained most expanded thyroid clonotypes above 0.001.

This clonotype was seen ten or more times. The target antigen is unknown. After removal of 8 bases from V and 0 bases from J, the junction contained 4 bases not matched to a gene. The CDR3 has 14 residues. Germline-derived CDR1 and CDR2 are DFQATT and SNEGSKA (reference sequence). Clinical symptoms, serum thyroxine and TRAb, thyroid ultrasound and orbital computed tomography were used for the diagnoses. It was RNA transcripts that yielded the amplified TCR beta CDR3 regions. A set of HTBI primers served as the primers for a first-round RT-PCR of the TCR CDR3. TCRdb called the multiplex PCR reads again in MiXCR, with one record for every CDR3 protein. Here the sample spans about 410,000 distinct CDR3 sequences, approximately 15% being singletons.

This sequence originates from a young man with Graves' ophthalmopathy. Material: blood. This rearrangement joins TRBV20-1 to TRBJ1-1, with TRBD1 identical over 12 bases. CDR3 DNA: TGCAGTACGGGACAGGGGGCCTTGAACACTGAAGCTTTCTTT. Its translation: CSTGQGALNTEAFF.